The clone carrying this TCR beta chain has more than one count but fewer than ten. Its antigen is unknown. The CDR3 runs 16 residues. The germline gives CDR1 MGHRA, CDR2 YSYEKL. V lost 1 base, J lost 0 bases, and 13 bases lay in between. The data belong to a study of blood T cells in healthy people across ages. PCR was performed a second time for about 7 to 11 cycles using a sample-barcoded 5' primer and a J-beta primer mix. In TCRdb, the 5' RACE reads were re-called with MiXCR into one record per CDR3 protein. The table shows about 1 million distinct CDR3 sequences, with 45% occurring only once. Study results and limitations: No one knew whether donors had CMV, which possibly confounded expanded clonotype changes. Versus aged donors, long-lived donors had higher diversity and more naive CD4+ cells.

The sample providers were healthy Caucasian people from Russia, aged roughly 6 to 90. Donors gave about 10 milliliters of peripheral blood apiece. Sequenced sample: blood. This receptor was taken from an older woman in good health. V usage is TRBV4-1 and J usage is TRBJ2-7; D is perhaps TRBD2 (5 bases). The CDR3 DNA is TGCGCCAGCAGCCAAGTCCTAGCAAAGAGCTCCTACGAGCAGTACTTC. It encodes CASSQVLAKSSYEQYF.